A single sample is the source of the 14 T cell receptor beta chains below, sequenced in a study of T cells expressing NK-cell markers. TCRdb reprocessed the 5' RACE reads, keeping one entry per CDR3 protein, no DNA. Its table records 400,000 to 500,000 distinct CDR3 sequences. The sequenced material came from blood T cells: a sorted CD56 or NKG2C T cell subset, CD4+ or CD8+ T cells, or bulk PBMC T cells (not recorded which). Receptors originate from a woman aged 18-70 years in good health.

The chain carries TRBV30 and TRBJ2-1. The CDR3 contains 13 residues. The germline CDR1 and CDR2 sequences are GTSNPN and SVGIG (reference sequence). CDR3 protein: CAWSVLSYNEQFF.

The chain has TRBV12-3 or TRBV12-4 and TRBJ2-1; the D call of TRBD2 rests on TCRdb alone, since no DNA is present to check it. The CDR3 is 13 residues long. Here the CDR3 reads CASSPSWVNEQFF.

The chain carries TRBV30 and TRBJ1-5; without DNA, the TCRdb call of TRBD1 cannot be checked. The CDR3 spans 15 residues. Germline assignment: CDR1 GTSNPN and CDR2 SVGIG (reference sequence). The CDR3: CAWRVPGQGGQPQHF. Together with reference TRBV30 and TRBJ1-5, the CDR3 gives the full variable domain: SQTIHQWPATLVQPVGSPLSLECTVEGTSNPNLYWYRQAAGRGLQLLFYSVGIGQISSEVPQNLSASRPQDRQFILSSKKLLLSDSGFYLCAWRVPGQGGQPQHFGDGTRLSIL.

The chain uses TRBV12-3 or TRBV12-4 and TRBJ1-5; TCRdb lists TRBD1, though no DNA is available to test this call. The CDR3 runs to 14 residues. The CDR3 here is CASSFIRGHQPQHF.

The gene calls are TRBV30 and TRBJ2-1; the D gene TCRdb calls, TRBD2, cannot be checked with no DNA. Germline V CDR1 and CDR2: GTSNPN, SVGIG (reference sequence). The CDR3 extends over 13 amino acids. The CDR3: CAWSAGGANEQFF.

V gene TRBV5-6 combines with J gene TRBJ2-4. The length of the CDR3 is 13 residues. The germline V gene has CDR1 SGHDT and CDR2 YYEEEE. CDR3 sequence reads: CASSLLPKNIQYF.

The chain's CDR3 is CASSDEGTGANVLTF. J is TRBJ2-6 and V is TRBV6-4; the TCRdb call, TRBD2, lacks DNA for checking. CDR3 length: 15 residues. Looked up from germline, CDR1 is MRHNA and CDR2 is SNTAGT.

V is TRBV7-2 and J is TRBJ1-2; without DNA, the TCRdb call of TRBD1 cannot be checked. Per germline, CDR1 SGHTA and CDR2 FQGNSA. The length of the CDR3 is 14 residues. This chain's CDR3 is CASSLAGQGVGYTF.

The chain joins TRBV3-1 to TRBJ2-7; TCRdb gives TRBD2 as the D gene, but with no DNA this cannot be confirmed. The germline V gene encodes CDR1 LGHDT and CDR2 YNNKEL (reference sequence). The CDR3 is 15 amino acids. CDR3 residues: CASSQVPSGIYEQYF.

This chain connects TRBV6-2 or TRBV6-3 to TRBJ2-4; TCRdb indicates TRBD1, and absent DNA this call remains unverified. Germline CDR1 and CDR2: MNHEY and SVGEGT. This CDR3 region has 13 residues. The chain's CDR3 is CASRRTGKNIQYF.

The chain has TRBV7-2 and TRBJ1-6. This CDR3 spans 13 amino acids. The germline gives CDR1 SGHTA, CDR2 FQGNSA. CDR3 sequence reads: CASSTRLGSPLHF.

CDR3 amino acids: CASSKQGGYQPQHF. The chain joins TRBV19 to TRBJ1-5; TCRdb outputs TRBD1, but without DNA this stays unchecked. Germline lookup yields CDR1 LNHDA and CDR2 SQIVND (reference sequence). This CDR3 has 14 residues.

The gene calls are TRBV18 and TRBJ2-2; TCRdb outputs TRBD1, but without DNA this stays unchecked. CDR1 and CDR2 (germline): KGHSH, LQKENI. The CDR3 runs 15 residues. CDR3: CASSPKGTNTGELFF. Full variable domain (outside the CDR3, taken from reference TRBV18 and TRBJ2-2): NAGVMQNPRHLVRRRGQEARLRCSPMKGHSHVYWYRQLPEEGLKFMVYLQKENIIDESGMPKERFSAEFPKEGPSILRIQQVVRGDSAAYFCASSPKGTNTGELFFGEGSRLTVL.

The chain couples TRBV9 to TRBJ2-1; TCRdb lists TRBD1, though no DNA is available to test this call. This CDR3 spans 15 amino acids. Per the germline V gene, CDR1 is SGDLS and CDR2 is YYNGEE. CDR3 amino acids: CASSVALWGDGEQFF.